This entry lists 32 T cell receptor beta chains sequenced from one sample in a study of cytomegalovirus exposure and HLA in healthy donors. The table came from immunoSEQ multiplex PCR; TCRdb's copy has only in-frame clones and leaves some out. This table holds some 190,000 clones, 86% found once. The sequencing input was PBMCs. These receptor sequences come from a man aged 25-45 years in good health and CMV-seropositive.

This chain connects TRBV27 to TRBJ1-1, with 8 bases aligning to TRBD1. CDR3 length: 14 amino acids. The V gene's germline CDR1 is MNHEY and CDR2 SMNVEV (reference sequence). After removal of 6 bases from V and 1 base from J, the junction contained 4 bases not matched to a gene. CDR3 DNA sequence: TGTGCCAGCAGGGAGACAGGGGCGAACACTGAAGCTTTCTTT. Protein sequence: CASRETGANTEAFF.

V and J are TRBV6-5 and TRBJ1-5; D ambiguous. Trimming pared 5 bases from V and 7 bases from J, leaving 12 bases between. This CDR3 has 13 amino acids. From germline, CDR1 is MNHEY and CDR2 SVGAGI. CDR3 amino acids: CASSTTPLQPQHF. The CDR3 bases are TGTGCCAGCAGTACGACCCCGCTGCAGCCCCAGCATTTT.

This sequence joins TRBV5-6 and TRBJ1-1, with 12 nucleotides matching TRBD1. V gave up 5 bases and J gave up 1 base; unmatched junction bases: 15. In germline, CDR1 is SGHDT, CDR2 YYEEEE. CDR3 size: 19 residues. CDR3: CASRTTGTGGAVGNTEAFF. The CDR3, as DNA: TGTGCCAGCAGAACAACCGGGACAGGGGGCGCCGTAGGGAACACTGAAGCTTTCTTT.

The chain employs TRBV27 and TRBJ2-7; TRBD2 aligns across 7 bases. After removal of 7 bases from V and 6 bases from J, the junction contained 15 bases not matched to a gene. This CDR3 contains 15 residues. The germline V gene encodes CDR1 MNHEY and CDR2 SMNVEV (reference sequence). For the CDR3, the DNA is TGTGCCAGCAAGGGAGGCAGCGGGATCTTTGGCGAGCAGTACTTC. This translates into CASKGGSGIFGEQYF.

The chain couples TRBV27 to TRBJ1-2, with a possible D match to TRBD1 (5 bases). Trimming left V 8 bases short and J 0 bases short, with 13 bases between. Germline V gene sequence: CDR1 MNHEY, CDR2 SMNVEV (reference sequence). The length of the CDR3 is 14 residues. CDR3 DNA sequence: TGTGCCAGCTGGGACTCCTTTACTAACTATGGCTACACCTTC. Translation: CASWDSFTNYGYTF.

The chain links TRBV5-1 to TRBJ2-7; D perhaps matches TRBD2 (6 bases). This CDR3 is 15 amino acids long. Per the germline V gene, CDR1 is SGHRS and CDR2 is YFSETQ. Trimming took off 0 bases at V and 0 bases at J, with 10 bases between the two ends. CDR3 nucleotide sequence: TGCGCCAGCAGCTTGGTAGCGGCCAGCTCCTACGAGCAGTACTTC. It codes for CASSLVAASSYEQYF.

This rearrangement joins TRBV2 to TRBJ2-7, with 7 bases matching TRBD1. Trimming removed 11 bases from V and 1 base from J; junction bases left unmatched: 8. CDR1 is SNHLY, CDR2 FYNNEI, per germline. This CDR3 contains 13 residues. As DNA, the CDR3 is TGTGCCGGAGACAGGGATGGGTCCTACGAGCAGTACTTC. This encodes CAGDRDGSYEQYF.

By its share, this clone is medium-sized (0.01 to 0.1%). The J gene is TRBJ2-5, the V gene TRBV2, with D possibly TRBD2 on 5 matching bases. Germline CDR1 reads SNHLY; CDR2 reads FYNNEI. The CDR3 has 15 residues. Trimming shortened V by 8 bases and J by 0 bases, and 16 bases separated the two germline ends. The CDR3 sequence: CASQEADSYQETQYF. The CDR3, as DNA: TGTGCCAGCCAGGAGGCAGATTCGTACCAAGAGACCCAGTACTTC.

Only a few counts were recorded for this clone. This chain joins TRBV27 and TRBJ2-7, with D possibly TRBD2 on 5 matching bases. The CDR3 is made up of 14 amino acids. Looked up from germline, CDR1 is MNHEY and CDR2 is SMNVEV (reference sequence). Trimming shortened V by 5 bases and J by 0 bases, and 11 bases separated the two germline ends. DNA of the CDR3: TGTGCCAGCAGTCGATCGGGGTTCTCCTACGAGCAGTACTTC. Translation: CASSRSGFSYEQYF.

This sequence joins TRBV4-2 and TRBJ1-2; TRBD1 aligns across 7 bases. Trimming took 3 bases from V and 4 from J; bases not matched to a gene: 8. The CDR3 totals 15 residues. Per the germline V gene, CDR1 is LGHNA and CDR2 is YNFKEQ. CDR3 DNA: TGTGCCAGCAGCCAGGATCGACAGGGCGGCTATGGCTACACCTTC. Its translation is CASSQDRQGGYGYTF.

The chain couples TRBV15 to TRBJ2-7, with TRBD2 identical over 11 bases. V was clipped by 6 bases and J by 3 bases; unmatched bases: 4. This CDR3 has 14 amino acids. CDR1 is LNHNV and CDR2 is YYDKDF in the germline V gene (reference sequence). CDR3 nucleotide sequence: TGTGCCACCAGTTTAGCGGGAGGGGGCTACGAGCAGTACTTC. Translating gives CATSLAGGGYEQYF.

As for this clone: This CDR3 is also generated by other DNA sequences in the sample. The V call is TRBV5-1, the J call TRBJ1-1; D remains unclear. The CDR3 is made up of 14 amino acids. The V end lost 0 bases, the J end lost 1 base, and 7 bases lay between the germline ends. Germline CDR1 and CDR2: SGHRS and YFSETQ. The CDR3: CASSLGAANTEAFF. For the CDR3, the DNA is TGCGCCAGCAGCTTGGGGGCGGCGAACACTGAAGCTTTCTTT. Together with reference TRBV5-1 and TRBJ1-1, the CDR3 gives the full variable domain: KAGVTQTPRYLIKTRGQQVTLSCSPISGHRSVSWYQQTPGQGLQFLFEYFSETQRNKGNFPGRFSGRQFSNSRSEMNVSTLELGDSALYLCASSLGAANTEAFFGQGTRLTVV.

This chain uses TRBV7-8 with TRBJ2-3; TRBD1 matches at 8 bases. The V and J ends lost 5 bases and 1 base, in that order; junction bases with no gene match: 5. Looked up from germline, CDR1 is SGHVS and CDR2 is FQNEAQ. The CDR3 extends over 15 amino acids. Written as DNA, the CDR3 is TGTGCCAGCAGCGTCACAGGGGGTGGCACAGATACGCAGTATTTT. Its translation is CASSVTGGGTDTQYF.

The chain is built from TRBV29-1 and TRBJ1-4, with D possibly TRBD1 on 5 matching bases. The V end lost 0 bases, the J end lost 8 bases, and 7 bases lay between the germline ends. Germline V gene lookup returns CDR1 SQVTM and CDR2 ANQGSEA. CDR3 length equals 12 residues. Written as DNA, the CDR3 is TGCAGCGTTGAAGATCGGGGGGAAAAACTGTTTTTT. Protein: CSVEDRGEKLFF.

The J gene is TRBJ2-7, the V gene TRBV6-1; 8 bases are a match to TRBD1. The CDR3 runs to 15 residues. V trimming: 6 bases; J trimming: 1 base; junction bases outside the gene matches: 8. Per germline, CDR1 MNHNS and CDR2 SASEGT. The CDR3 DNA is TGTGCCAGCAGGAATTCCGGGACAGGATCCTACGAGCAGTACTTC. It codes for CASRNSGTGSYEQYF.

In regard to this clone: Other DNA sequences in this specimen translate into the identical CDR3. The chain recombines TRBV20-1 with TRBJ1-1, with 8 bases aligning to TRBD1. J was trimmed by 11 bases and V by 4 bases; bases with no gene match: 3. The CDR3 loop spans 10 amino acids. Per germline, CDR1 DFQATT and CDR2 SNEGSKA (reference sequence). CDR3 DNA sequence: TGCAGTGCTACGACAGGGGAGGCTTTCTTT. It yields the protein CSATTGEAFF.

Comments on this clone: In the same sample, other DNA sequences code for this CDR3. The DNA for the CDR3 is TGCAGCGTTGAGCCCTTAGCGGGAGTAGCGTACAATGAGCAGTTCTTC. This gives the protein CSVEPLAGVAYNEQFF. The gene calls are TRBV29-1 and TRBJ2-1; 9 bases are a match to TRBD2. Per the germline V gene, CDR1 is SQVTM and CDR2 is ANQGSEA. V shed 3 bases and J 4 bases; nucleotides not matched to a gene: 10. This CDR3 is 16 amino acids long.

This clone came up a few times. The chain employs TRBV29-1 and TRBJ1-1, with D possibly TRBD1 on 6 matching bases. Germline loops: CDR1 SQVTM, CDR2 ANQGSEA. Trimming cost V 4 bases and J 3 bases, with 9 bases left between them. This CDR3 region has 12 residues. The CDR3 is CSVVTGYTEAFF. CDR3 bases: TGCAGCGTTGTTACAGGGTACACTGAAGCTTTCTTT.

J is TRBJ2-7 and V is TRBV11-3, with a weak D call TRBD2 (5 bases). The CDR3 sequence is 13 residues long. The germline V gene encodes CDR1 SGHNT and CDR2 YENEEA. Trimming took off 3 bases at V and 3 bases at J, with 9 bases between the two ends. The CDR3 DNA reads TGTGCCAGCAGCTTGGGCCGGGACTACGAGCAGTACTTC. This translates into CASSLGRDYEQYF.

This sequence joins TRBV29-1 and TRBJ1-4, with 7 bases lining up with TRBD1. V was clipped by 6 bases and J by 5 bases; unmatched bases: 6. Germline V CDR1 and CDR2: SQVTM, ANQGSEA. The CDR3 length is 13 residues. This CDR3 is CSVLTGTNEKLFF. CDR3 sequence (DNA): TGCAGCGTCTTGACAGGGACCAATGAAAAACTGTTTTTT.

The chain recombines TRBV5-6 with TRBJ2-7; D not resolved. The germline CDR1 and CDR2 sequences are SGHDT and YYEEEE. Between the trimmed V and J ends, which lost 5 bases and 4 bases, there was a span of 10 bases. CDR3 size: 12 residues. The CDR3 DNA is TGTGCCAGCAGAGTTAGAGGATACGAGCAGTACTTC. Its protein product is CASRVRGYEQYF.

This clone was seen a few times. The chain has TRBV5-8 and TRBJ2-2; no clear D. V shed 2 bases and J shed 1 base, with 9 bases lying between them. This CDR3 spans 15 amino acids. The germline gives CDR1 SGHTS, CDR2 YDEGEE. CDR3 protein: CASSFLVGNTGELFF. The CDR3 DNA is TGTGCCAGCAGCTTTTTAGTAGGGAACACCGGGGAGCTGTTTTTT.

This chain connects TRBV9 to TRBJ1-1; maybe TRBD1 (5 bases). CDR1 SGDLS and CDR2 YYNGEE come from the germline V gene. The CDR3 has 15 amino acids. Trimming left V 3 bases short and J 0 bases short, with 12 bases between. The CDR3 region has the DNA TGTGCCAGCAGCGCCGGGGGGAATATGAACACTGAAGCTTTCTTT. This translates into CASSAGGNMNTEAFF. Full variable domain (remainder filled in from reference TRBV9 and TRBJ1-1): DSGVTQTPKHLITATGQRVTLRCSPRSGDLSVYWYQQSLDQGLQFLIQYYNGEERAKGNILERFSAQQFPDLHSELNLSSLELGDSALYFCASSAGGNMNTEAFFGQGTRLTVV.

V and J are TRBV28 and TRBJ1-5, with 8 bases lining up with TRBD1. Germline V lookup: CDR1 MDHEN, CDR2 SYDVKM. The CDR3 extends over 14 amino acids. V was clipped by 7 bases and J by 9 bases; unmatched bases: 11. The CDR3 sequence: CASIGQGAGWPQHF. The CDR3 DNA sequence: TGTGCCAGCATCGGGCAGGGGGCGGGTTGGCCCCAGCATTTT.

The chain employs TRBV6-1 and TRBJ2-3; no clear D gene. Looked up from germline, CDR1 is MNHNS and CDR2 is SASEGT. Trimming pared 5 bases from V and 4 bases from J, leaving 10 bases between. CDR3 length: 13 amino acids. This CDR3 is CASSTSRADTQYF. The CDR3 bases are TGTGCCAGCAGTACGAGTCGGGCAGATACGCAGTATTTT.

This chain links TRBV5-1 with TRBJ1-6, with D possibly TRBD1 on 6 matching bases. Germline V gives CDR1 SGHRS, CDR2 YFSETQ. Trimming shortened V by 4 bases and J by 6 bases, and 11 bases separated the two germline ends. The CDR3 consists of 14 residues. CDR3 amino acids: CASSPGRGNSPLHF. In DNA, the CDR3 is TGCGCCAGCAGCCCCGGCAGGGGTAATTCACCCCTCCACTTT.

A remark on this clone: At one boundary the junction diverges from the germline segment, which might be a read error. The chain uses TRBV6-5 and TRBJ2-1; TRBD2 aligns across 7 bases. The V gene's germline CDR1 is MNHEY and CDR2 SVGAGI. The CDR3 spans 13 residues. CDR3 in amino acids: CASSYSIAASGVF. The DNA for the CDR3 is TGTGCCAGCAGTTACTCGATAGCCGCTAGCGGTGTCTTC.

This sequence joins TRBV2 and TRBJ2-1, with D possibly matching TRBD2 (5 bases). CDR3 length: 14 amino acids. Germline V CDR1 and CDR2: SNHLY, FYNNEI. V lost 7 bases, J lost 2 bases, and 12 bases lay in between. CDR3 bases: TGTGCCAGCAACGTGGGAGAGGCCTACAATGAGCAGTTCTTC. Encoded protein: CASNVGEAYNEQFF.

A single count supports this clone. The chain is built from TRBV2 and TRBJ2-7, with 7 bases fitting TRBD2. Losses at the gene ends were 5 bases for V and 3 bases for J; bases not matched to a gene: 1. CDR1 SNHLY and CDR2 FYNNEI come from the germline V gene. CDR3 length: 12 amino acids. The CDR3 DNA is TGTGCCAGCAGTTCGGGGGGCTACGAGCAGTACTTC. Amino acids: CASSSGGYEQYF. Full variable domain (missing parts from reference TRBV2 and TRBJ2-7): EPEVTQTPSHQVTQMGQEVILRCVPISNHLYFYWYRQILGQKVEFLVSFYNNEISEKSEIFDDQFSVERPDGSNFTLKIRSTKLEDSAMYFCASSSGGYEQYFGPGTRLTVT.

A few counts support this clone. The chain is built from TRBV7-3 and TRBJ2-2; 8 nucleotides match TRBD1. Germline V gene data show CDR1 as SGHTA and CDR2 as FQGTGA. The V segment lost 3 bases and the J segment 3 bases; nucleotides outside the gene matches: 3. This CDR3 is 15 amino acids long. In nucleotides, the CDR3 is TGTGCCAGCAGCTTCCAGGGGGCGGACACCGGGGAGCTGTTTTTT. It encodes CASSFQGADTGELFF.

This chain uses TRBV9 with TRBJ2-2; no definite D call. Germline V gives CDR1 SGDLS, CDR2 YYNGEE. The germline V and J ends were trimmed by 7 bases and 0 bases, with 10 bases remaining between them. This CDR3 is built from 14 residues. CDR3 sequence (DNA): TGTGCCAGCGGAGACAATACGAACACCGGGGAGCTGTTTTTT. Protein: CASGDNTNTGELFF.

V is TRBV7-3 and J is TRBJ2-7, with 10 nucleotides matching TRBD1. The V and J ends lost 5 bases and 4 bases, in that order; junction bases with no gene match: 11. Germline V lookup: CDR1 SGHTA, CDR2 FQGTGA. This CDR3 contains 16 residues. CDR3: CASSPNPGQGSYEQYF. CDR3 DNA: TGTGCCAGCAGCCCAAACCCGGGACAGGGGTCGTACGAGCAGTACTTC.